This T cell receptor beta chain emerged from a study of T cells in Graves' hyperthyroidism and ophthalmopathy. Amplification of TCR beta CDR3 regions was performed using RNA transcripts as template. The HTBI set primed first-round TCR CDR3 RT-PCR. TCRdb passed the multiplex PCR reads through MiXCR, listing each CDR3 protein once. Of 500,000 to 550,000 distinct CDR3 sequences in the sample, around 21% are singletons; the top ten hold approximately 25%. This clonotype was seen only a few times. V lost 0 bases to trimming and J lost 4 bases, with 21 bases between them. The germline gives CDR1 GTSNPN, CDR2 SVGIG (reference sequence). This CDR3 spans 17 amino acids.

This TCR derives from a young man with Graves' hyperthyroidism. The chain has TRBV30 and TRBJ1-1, with no clear D. Material: blood. The CDR3 reads CAWSVLALRTAVTEAFF. CDR3 sequence (DNA): TGTGCCTGGAGTGTACTTGCGTTGAGGACGGCGGTCACTGAAGCTTTCTTT. Full variable domain (remainder filled in from reference TRBV30 and TRBJ1-1): SQTIHQWPATLVQPVGSPLSLECTVEGTSNPNLYWYRQAAGRGLQLLFYSVGIGQISSEVPQNLSASRPQDRQFILSSKKLLLSDSGFYLCAWSVLALRTAVTEAFFGQGTRLTVV.